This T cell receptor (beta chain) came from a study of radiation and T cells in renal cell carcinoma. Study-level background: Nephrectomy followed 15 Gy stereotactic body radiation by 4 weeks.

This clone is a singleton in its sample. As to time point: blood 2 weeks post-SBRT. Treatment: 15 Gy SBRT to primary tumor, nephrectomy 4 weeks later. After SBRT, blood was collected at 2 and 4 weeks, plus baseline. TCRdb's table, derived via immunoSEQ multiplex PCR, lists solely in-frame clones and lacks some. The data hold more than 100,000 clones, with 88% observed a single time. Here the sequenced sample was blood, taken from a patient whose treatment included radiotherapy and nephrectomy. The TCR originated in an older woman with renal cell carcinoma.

CDR3 DNA sequence: TGCGCCAGCAGCTTGGAGGGGGTGAACACTGAAGCTTTCTTT. It specifies CASSLEGVNTEAFF. The chain employs TRBV5-1 and TRBJ1-1; possibly TRBD1 for D (6 bases). Germline V gene sequence: CDR1 SGHRS, CDR2 YFSETQ. Trimming took off 0 bases at V and 0 bases at J, with 6 bases between the two ends. The CDR3 is 14 residues long.